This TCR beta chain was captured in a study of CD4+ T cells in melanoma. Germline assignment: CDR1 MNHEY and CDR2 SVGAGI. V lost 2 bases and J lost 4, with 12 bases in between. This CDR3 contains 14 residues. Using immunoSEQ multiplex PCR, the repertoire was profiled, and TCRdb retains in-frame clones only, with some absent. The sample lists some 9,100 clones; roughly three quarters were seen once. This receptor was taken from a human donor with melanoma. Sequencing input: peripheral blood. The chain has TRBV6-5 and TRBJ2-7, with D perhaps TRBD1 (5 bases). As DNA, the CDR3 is TGTGCCAGCAGTTACGCAGGGAAGGCATACGAGCAGTACTTC. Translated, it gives CASSYAGKAYEQYF.